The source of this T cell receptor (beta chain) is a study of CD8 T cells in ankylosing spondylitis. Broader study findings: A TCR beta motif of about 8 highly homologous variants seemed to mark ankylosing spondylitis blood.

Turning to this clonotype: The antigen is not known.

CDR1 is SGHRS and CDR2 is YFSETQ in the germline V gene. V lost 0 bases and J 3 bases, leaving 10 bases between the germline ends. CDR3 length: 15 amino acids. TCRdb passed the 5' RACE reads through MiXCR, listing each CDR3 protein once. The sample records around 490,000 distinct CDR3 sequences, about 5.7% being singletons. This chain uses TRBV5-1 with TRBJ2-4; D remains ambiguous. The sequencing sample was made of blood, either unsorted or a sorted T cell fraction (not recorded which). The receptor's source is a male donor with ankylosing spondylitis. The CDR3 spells CASSLAAVGKNIQYF. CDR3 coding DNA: TGCGCCAGCAGCTTGGCCGCGGTGGGCAAAAACATTCAGTACTTC.